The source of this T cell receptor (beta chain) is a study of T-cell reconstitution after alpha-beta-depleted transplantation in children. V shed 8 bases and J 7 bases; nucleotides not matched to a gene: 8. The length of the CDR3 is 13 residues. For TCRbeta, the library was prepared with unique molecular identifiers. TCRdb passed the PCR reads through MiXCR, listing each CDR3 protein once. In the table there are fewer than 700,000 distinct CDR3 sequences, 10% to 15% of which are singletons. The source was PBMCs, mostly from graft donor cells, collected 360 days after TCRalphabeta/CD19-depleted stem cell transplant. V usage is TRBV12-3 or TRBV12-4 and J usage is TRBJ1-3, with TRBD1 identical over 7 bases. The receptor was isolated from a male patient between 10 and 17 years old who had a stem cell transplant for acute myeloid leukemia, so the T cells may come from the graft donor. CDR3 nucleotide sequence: TGTGCCAGCCATCTCCTCAGGGGGAACACCATATATTTT. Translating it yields CASHLLRGNTIYF.